What follows are 17 T cell receptor beta chains derived from one specimen sequenced in a study of human T cells and chemical hapten exposure. Via MiXCR, TCRdb re-called the RACE reads, giving one row per CDR3 protein. The profile shows just under 60,000 distinct CDR3 sequences, roughly an eighth of them singletons. Time point of the sample: patch test 3, about 24 weeks after DPC sensitization. Treatment indicated: therapeutic diphenylcyclopropenone sensitization with weekly scalp DPC. The sequenced sample was whole blood, obtained in connection with sensitization to the hapten diphenylcyclopropenone (DPC). The receptors were sampled from a man aged 25 to 40 with alopecia areata. Some clones in this sample may be carry-over from other donors' samples.

The chain combines TRBV24-1 with TRBJ2-5; TRBD1 agrees at 8 bases. V gave up 3 bases and J gave up 2 bases; unmatched junction bases: 4. CDR3 length: 15 amino acids. Per the germline V gene, CDR1 is KGHDR and CDR2 is SFDVKD. CDR3 DNA sequence: TGTGCCACCAGTGATCGGACAGGGTTACAAGAGACCCAGTACTTC. Residues: CATSDRTGLQETQYF.

This clonotype occurred a few times. The chain uses TRBV28 and TRBJ2-7; the match to TRBD2 covers 7 bases. Germline values: CDR1 MDHEN, CDR2 SYDVKM. The CDR3 contains 14 residues. V shed 2 bases, J shed 2 bases, and the junction held 3 bases outside the gene matches. CDR3 in DNA: TGTGCCAGCAGTTTAGCGGGGGTTACCTACGAGCAGTACTTC. It yields the protein CASSLAGVTYEQYF.

This clonotype was seen a handful of times. The chain couples TRBV29-1 to TRBJ2-7; D is perhaps TRBD1 (6 bases). CDR3 size: 14 residues. Trimming left V 2 bases short and J 5 bases short, with 16 bases between. Germline V gene sequence: CDR1 SQVTM, CDR2 ANQGSEA. The chain's CDR3 is CSVERQVSPHEQYF. CDR3 in DNA: TGCAGCGTTGAAAGACAGGTCTCGCCTCACGAGCAGTACTTC.

This clonotype was picked up a small number of times. This chain joins TRBV20-1 and TRBJ2-7; either TRBD1 or TRBD2 may fit D (5 bases each). There are 13 residues in the CDR3. CDR1 is DFQATT and CDR2 is SNEGSKA in the germline V gene (reference sequence). Deletions cut 6 bases from V and 4 bases from J, with 16 bases between. CDR3 nucleotides: TGCAGTGCACGGGGTGGACATCCGTACGAGCAGTACTTC. This gives the protein CSARGGHPYEQYF.

This clonotype was recorded at least ten times. V and J are TRBV28 and TRBJ2-3; D gene ambiguous. The germline CDR1 and CDR2 sequences are MDHEN and SYDVKM. This CDR3 comprises 13 residues. V shed 3 bases and J shed 2 bases, with 6 bases lying between them. This CDR3 is CASSFQATDTQYF. CDR3 coding DNA: TGTGCCAGCAGTTTTCAGGCCACAGATACGCAGTATTTT.

As DNA, the CDR3 is TGCGCCAGCAGCTTGGCCCGGGGGTCCTACGAGCAGTACTTC. Its translation is CASSLARGSYEQYF. The gene calls are TRBV5-1 and TRBJ2-7; D is possibly TRBD2 (6 bases). Germline V gene data show CDR1 as SGHRS and CDR2 as YFSETQ. The V end lost 0 bases, the J end lost 1 base, and 8 bases lay between the germline ends. The CDR3 totals 14 residues.

This clonotype was detected ten times or more. The chain combines TRBV6-2 or TRBV6-3 with TRBJ2-1; no clear D. V gave up 5 bases and J gave up 6 bases, with 17 bases separating them. The V gene's germline CDR1 is MNHEY and CDR2 SVGEGT. This CDR3 has 15 residues. The CDR3 sequence is CASSQLGFQANEQFF. The CDR3 DNA reads TGTGCCAGCAGTCAACTCGGGTTCCAGGCCAATGAGCAGTTCTTC.

Of note for this clonotype: This sequence may be a read error, since a much larger clone differs from it by one base. This sequence joins TRBV27 and TRBJ2-5; 8 bases are a match to TRBD1. The J segment lost 6 bases and the V segment lost 10 bases, leaving 13 bases of the junction unmatched. CDR3 length equals 14 residues. The germline V gene encodes CDR1 MNHEY and CDR2 SMNVEV (reference sequence). The CDR3 protein is CAIRTGKGSKTQYF. In nucleotides, the CDR3 is TGTGCCATCCGGACAGGGAAGGGTAGCAAGACCCAGTACTTC.

This clonotype was detected only a few times. V is TRBV19 and J is TRBJ1-5; D possibly corresponds to TRBD1 (5 bases). V was shortened by 5 bases and J by 0 bases, with 17 bases between the two germline ends. Looked up from germline, CDR1 is LNHDA and CDR2 is SQIVND (reference sequence). The CDR3 is 17 amino acids. The CDR3 DNA reads as TGTGCCAGTAGTCCCTCCTCCCAGAGGGGTAGCAATCAGCCCCAGCATTTT. Translation gives CASSPSSQRGSNQPQHF.

This clonotype has more than one count but fewer than ten. V and J are TRBV5-6 and TRBJ2-7, with 9 bases identical to TRBD1. V was pared by 4 bases and J by 3 bases, with 2 bases of the junction left unmatched. The CDR3 spans 13 residues. Per the germline V gene, CDR1 is SGHDT and CDR2 is YYEEEE. For the CDR3, the DNA is TGTGCCAGCAGCGCGGGACAGGGCTACGAGCAGTACTTC. As protein: CASSAGQGYEQYF. Combining the CDR3 with reference TRBV5-6 and TRBJ2-7 gives the whole variable domain DAGVTQSPTHLIKTRGQQVTLRCSPKSGHDTVSWYQQALGQGPQFIFQYYEEEERQRGNFPDRFSGHQFPNYSSELNVNALLLGDSALYLCASSAGQGYEQYFGPGTRLTVT.

Only a few counts were recorded for this clonotype. The chain links TRBV29-1 to TRBJ1-1, with a possible D match to TRBD1 (6 bases). Germline V gene sequence: CDR1 SQVTM, CDR2 ANQGSEA. The CDR3 extends over 15 amino acids. Trimming shortened V by 7 bases and J by 1 base, and 19 bases separated the two germline ends. The CDR3 sequence: CSATGPGGANTEAFF. The CDR3 bases are TGCAGCGCCACGGGCCCGGGGGGCGCGAACACTGAAGCTTTCTTT.

The chain recombines TRBV20-1 with TRBJ2-1; possibly TRBD1 for D (5 bases). The CDR3 runs to 14 residues. CDR1 and CDR2 from the germline V gene are DFQATT and SNEGSKA (reference sequence). V lost 3 bases to trimming and J lost 0 bases, with 9 bases between them. The CDR3 nucleotides are TGCAGTGCTAGGGGGCCGAGCTCCTACAATGAGCAGTTCTTC. This translates into CSARGPSSYNEQFF.

This clonotype came up a few times. The V call is TRBV28, the J call TRBJ2-3; D gene uncertain. The CDR3 runs to 17 residues. The ends were cut back, 4 bases at V and 0 bases at J, with 17 bases in the middle. Germline V gene data show CDR1 as MDHEN and CDR2 as SYDVKM. The CDR3: CASSSPPEVPSTDTQYF. CDR3 nucleotide sequence: TGTGCCAGCAGTTCCCCCCCCGAGGTCCCTAGCACAGATACGCAGTATTTT.

This clonotype was counted many times. J is TRBJ1-1 and V is TRBV28; no reliable D call. Trimming removed 5 bases from V and 3 bases from J, with 10 bases in between. The CDR3 has 13 amino acids. Germline V gene sequence: CDR1 MDHEN, CDR2 SYDVKM. The CDR3 is CASSTPSDTEAFF. The CDR3 DNA is TGTGCCAGCAGTACCCCCTCGGACACTGAAGCTTTCTTT.

This clonotype has a count of ten or more. The chain uses TRBV6-2 or TRBV6-3 and TRBJ1-1; no clear D. The CDR3 has 14 residues. Germline V CDR1 and CDR2: MNHEY, SVGEGT. Trimming took off 3 bases at V and 1 base at J, with 9 bases between the two ends. CDR3 DNA: TGTGCCAGCAGTTATTTCGGGAGGAACACTGAAGCTTTCTTT. Encoded protein: CASSYFGRNTEAFF.

Many counts were recorded for this clonotype. J is TRBJ2-3 and V is TRBV20-1; the match to TRBD2 covers 8 bases. V gave up 6 bases and J gave up 1 base; unmatched junction bases: 12. From germline, CDR1 is DFQATT and CDR2 SNEGSKA (reference sequence). This CDR3 contains 16 residues. CDR3 sequence (DNA): TGCAGTGCCGCGGGACTAGGGGCTCTGGGCACAGATACGCAGTATTTT. It yields the protein CSAAGLGALGTDTQYF.

This clonotype was detected only a few times. The V gene is TRBV20-1, the J gene TRBJ1-1; 8 nucleotides line up with TRBD1. The CDR3 sequence is 16 residues long. Germline V gene lookup returns CDR1 DFQATT and CDR2 SNEGSKA (reference sequence). Trimming at V came to 3 bases and at J to 0 bases, leaving 9 bases not matched to a gene. CDR3 DNA: TGCAGTGCTAGTCCCCGGACAGGGAGGATGAACACTGAAGCTTTCTTT. It codes for CSASPRTGRMNTEAFF.